The TCR beta chain described here comes from a study of cytomegalovirus exposure and HLA in healthy donors. Overall study results and limits: Certain sequence variants were highly shared and formed a cluster, and this cluster was likely a sequencing artifact. Associated with cytomegalovirus, according to the listing, were around 160 TCR beta chains.

PCR amplification relied on 60 Vbeta primers (plus 13 Jbeta primers). Original analysis: Among the unique TCR beta chains that a later analysis counted, about 81 million in all, approximately 12 million were shared. The assay was immunoSEQ multiplex PCR, and TCRdb's table has in-frame clones only and misses some. From that table come the V and J calls and clone size; the DNA was used to work out D and trimming. The sample totals just over 200,000 clones. Healthy bone marrow donors made up the donor group. Note on this clone: The antigen is unknown.

The CDR3 length is 15 residues. V shed 6 bases, J shed 0 bases, and the junction held 4 bases outside the gene matches. Germline assignment: CDR1 LNHDA and CDR2 SQIVND (reference sequence). The chain employs TRBV19 and TRBJ2-2; 7 bases agree with TRBD1. This TCR came from a girl aged 2 to 10 in good health and CMV-seropositive. The specimen was PBMCs. The chain's CDR3 is CASRVTGTNTGELFF. The CDR3 DNA reads as TGTGCCAGTAGGGTGACAGGGACGAACACCGGGGAGCTGTTTTTT.